The 32 T cell receptor beta chains below all came from one sample that was sequenced in a study of CD8+ T cells in alopecia areata. After isolation, RNA underwent reverse transcription to generate cDNA as the sequencing template. The table came from immunoSEQ multiplex PCR; TCRdb's copy has only in-frame clones and leaves some out. The table shows approximately 2,000 clones, with approximately 80% occurring only once. Specified treatment: oral pan-JAK inhibitor, 5-10 mg twice daily. In alopecia areata patients, both lesional scalp punch biopsies and peripheral blood were collected. Material: skin, obtained around week 46, from a patient treated with tofacitinib. The receptors shown here come from a human donor with alopecia areata.

The rearrangement uses TRBV29-1 and TRBJ2-2, with D possibly being TRBD1 (6 bases). Germline V gene data show CDR1 as SQVTM and CDR2 as ANQGSEA. The V and J ends lost 7 bases and 1 base respectively, with 13 bases between them. This CDR3 is 14 amino acids long. CDR3 in amino acids: CSAGTPLNTGELFF. Here the CDR3 DNA reads TGCAGCGCCGGGACACCACTGAACACCGGGGAGCTGTTTTTT.

This rearrangement joins TRBV5-1 to TRBJ2-3; D possibly uses TRBD1 or TRBD2 (5 bases each). CDR1 and CDR2 from the germline V gene are SGHRS and YFSETQ. This CDR3 is built from 17 residues. The V end lost 2 bases, the J end lost 5 bases, and 21 bases lay between the germline ends. The DNA for the CDR3 is TGCGCCAGCAGCTTACCCCCCGGGACCCACCCGGGAGATACGCAGTATTTT. Its translation: CASSLPPGTHPGDTQYF.

V gene TRBV10-1 combines with J gene TRBJ2-3; 7 positions match TRBD2. The CDR3 has 11 amino acids. CDR1 WNHNN and CDR2 SYGVQD come from the germline V gene (reference sequence). Germline trimming cut 7 bases from V and 8 bases from J; bases unmatched to any gene: 3. CDR3 nucleotide sequence: TGCGCCAGCATGAGGGAGGGTACGCAGTATTTT. Its protein is CASMREGTQYF.

This clone was counted a single time. The CDR3 DNA sequence: TGTGCCAGCAGCCAAGTTGACAGGGGGCAGGCTTTCTTT. It specifies CASSQVDRGQAFF. The gene calls are TRBV14 and TRBJ1-1; TRBD1 matches 10 bases. The CDR3 runs to 13 residues. From germline, CDR1 is SGHDN and CDR2 FVKESK. After removal of 1 base from V and 11 bases from J, the junction contained 4 bases not matched to a gene.

The chain combines TRBV10-2 with TRBJ1-5; D gene ambiguous. Germline lookup yields CDR1 WSHSY and CDR2 SAAADI. Deletions cut 3 bases from V and 6 bases from J, with 15 bases between. There are 15 residues in the CDR3. The CDR3 bases are TGCGCCAGCAGTGACACCCAGCGGGGTGGTCAGCCCCAGCATTTT. As protein: CASSDTQRGGQPQHF.

This CDR3 is CASSIEGGGTDTQYF. CDR3 nucleotide sequence: TGTGCCAGCAGTATCGAGGGGGGAGGCACAGATACGCAGTATTTT. The gene calls are TRBV2 and TRBJ2-3; D may match TRBD1 or TRBD2 (6 bases each). Germline V gene data show CDR1 as SNHLY and CDR2 as FYNNEI. The CDR3 has 15 amino acids. With 5 bases removed from V and 1 base from J, the gap between germline ends came to 13 bases. The variable domain in full, with the rest retrieved from reference TRBV2 and TRBJ2-3, is EPEVTQTPSHQVTQMGQEVILRCVPISNHLYFYWYRQILGQKVEFLVSFYNNEISEKSEIFDDQFSVERPDGSNFTLKIRSTKLEDSAMYFCASSIEGGGTDTQYFGPGTRLTVL.

The genes are TRBV27 and TRBJ2-1; D is possibly TRBD1 (5 bases). Germline loops: CDR1 MNHEY, CDR2 SMNVEV (reference sequence). This CDR3 spans 14 amino acids. Trimming took off 7 bases at V and 9 bases at J, with 19 bases between the two ends. CDR3 coding DNA: TGTGCCAGCATTGGACACGAAGAAAACGGTGAGCAGTTCTTC. Translating it yields CASIGHEENGEQFF.

The J gene is TRBJ1-1, the V gene TRBV30; D uncertain. Per germline, CDR1 GTSNPN and CDR2 SVGIG (reference sequence). The V end was cut by 4 bases, the J end by 0 bases, with 3 bases between. CDR3 length: 11 amino acids. The CDR3, as DNA: TGTGCCTGGACAGTGAACACTGAAGCTTTCTTT. It specifies CAWTVNTEAFF.

The chain has TRBV5-1 and TRBJ1-1; 9 nucleotides agree with TRBD1. From germline, CDR1 is SGHRS and CDR2 YFSETQ. Germline trimming cut 0 bases from V and 1 base from J; bases unmatched to any gene: 1. CDR3 size: 15 residues. DNA of the CDR3: TGCGCCAGCAGCTTGGCACAGGGGGCGAACACTGAAGCTTTCTTT. Translation gives CASSLAQGANTEAFF. Complete variable domain (other parts from reference TRBV5-1 and TRBJ1-1): KAGVTQTPRYLIKTRGQQVTLSCSPISGHRSVSWYQQTPGQGLQFLFEYFSETQRNKGNFPGRFSGRQFSNSRSEMNVSTLELGDSALYLCASSLAQGANTEAFFGQGTRLTVV.

Written as DNA, the CDR3 is TGTGCCAGCAGGGGGGGCGCCCGATCCTACAATGAGCAGTTCTTC. Translating gives CASRGGARSYNEQFF. The V and J genes are TRBV7-2 and TRBJ2-1, with D possibly called TRBD1 or TRBD2 (6 bases each). There are 15 residues in the CDR3. Germline V gene lookup returns CDR1 SGHTA and CDR2 FQGNSA. V lost 6 bases to trimming and J lost 1 base, with 13 bases between them. Full variable domain (outside the CDR3, taken from reference TRBV7-2 and TRBJ2-1): GAGVSQSPSNKVTEKGKDVELRCDPISGHTALYWYRQSLGQGLEFLIYFQGNSAPDKSGLPSDRFSAERTGGSVSTLTIQRTQQEDSAVYLCASRGGARSYNEQFFGPGTRLTVL.

The chain links TRBV19 to TRBJ2-2; unclear D gene. Trimming left V 7 bases short and J 0 bases short, with 15 bases between. Germline V CDR1 and CDR2: LNHDA, SQIVND (reference sequence). There are 16 residues in the CDR3. CDR3: CASTKNRAANTGELFF. In nucleotides, the CDR3 is TGTGCCAGTACTAAAAACCGGGCGGCGAACACCGGGGAGCTGTTTTTT.

The chain combines TRBV5-1 with TRBJ2-3; 11 bases are a match to TRBD2. There are 17 residues in the CDR3. CDR1 and CDR2 (germline): SGHRS, YFSETQ. Trimming cost V 0 bases and J 3 bases; bases outside gene matches: 6. The CDR3 region is CASSLGAGLAETDTQYF. The CDR3 DNA reads TGCGCCAGCAGCTTGGGAGCGGGACTAGCGGAAACAGATACGCAGTATTTT.

The chain employs TRBV29-1 and TRBJ1-1, with a weak D call TRBD1 (5 bases). The V gene's germline CDR1 is SQVTM and CDR2 ANQGSEA. With 4 bases removed from V and 0 bases from J, the gap between germline ends came to 9 bases. This CDR3 contains 13 residues. CDR3 protein: CSVAGQLNTEAFF. Here the CDR3 DNA reads TGCAGCGTTGCGGGGCAGCTGAACACTGAAGCTTTCTTT.

This sequence joins TRBV2 and TRBJ2-3; tentatively, D is TRBD2 (7 bases). Trimming removed 7 bases from V and 4 bases from J, with 15 bases in between. The CDR3 is made up of 14 amino acids. Germline lookup yields CDR1 SNHLY and CDR2 FYNNEI. As DNA, the CDR3 is TGTGCCAGCAAGGGAGGGGGAACCGCAGATACGCAGTATTTT. It translates to CASKGGGTADTQYF.

This chain links TRBV28 with TRBJ2-4; a weak D match, TRBD1 (6 bases). Germline CDR1 MDHEN, CDR2 SYDVKM. V gave up 8 bases and J gave up 10 bases, with 21 bases separating them. This CDR3 spans 14 amino acids. The chain's CDR3 is CASSPNQGLLIQYF. CDR3 bases: TGTGCCAGCTCCCCTAATCAGGGGCTTTTAATTCAGTACTTC.

The chain combines TRBV28 with TRBJ2-1, with a weak D call TRBD2 (7 bases). Germline-derived CDR1 and CDR2 are MDHEN and SYDVKM. V was pared by 3 bases and J by 9 bases, with 15 bases between. This CDR3 has 14 residues. CDR3 nucleotides: TGTGCCAGCAGTTTGGTAGGCGGGGGCGGTGAGCAGTTCTTC. This sequence encodes CASSLVGGGGEQFF.

The rearrangement uses TRBV7-9 and TRBJ1-6, with D unclear. This CDR3 is 13 amino acids long. The germline V and J ends were trimmed by 1 base and 10 bases, with 8 bases remaining between them. Germline-derived CDR1 and CDR2 are SEHNR and FQNEAQ (reference sequence). The CDR3, as DNA: TGTGCCAGCAGCTTAGTTAGAGACTCACCCCTCCACTTT. Translating it yields CASSLVRDSPLHF. The complete variable domain, with remaining parts taken from reference TRBV7-9 and TRBJ1-6, reads DTGVSQNPRHKITKRGQNVTFRCDPISEHNRLYWYRQTLGQGPEFLTYFQNEAQLEKSRLLSDRFSAERPKGSFSTLEIQRTEQGDSAMYLCASSLVRDSPLHFGNGTRLTVT.

The rearrangement links TRBV9 to TRBJ2-6; possibly TRBD2 for D (6 bases). V lost 3 bases, J lost 0 bases, and 13 bases lay in between. Germline V lookup: CDR1 SGDLS, CDR2 YYNGEE. The CDR3 is 17 residues long. CDR3 amino acids: CASSAREEYSGANVLTF. CDR3 sequence (DNA): TGTGCCAGCAGCGCCAGGGAGGAATACTCTGGGGCCAACGTCCTGACTTTC.

V gene TRBV6-5 combines with J gene TRBJ2-7, with TRBD1 as a possible D gene (6 bases). The V and J ends lost 5 bases and 0 bases respectively, with 11 bases between them. The CDR3 consists of 14 residues. Germline V CDR1 and CDR2: MNHEY, SVGAGI. CDR3 loop: CASSDRWSSYEQYF. In nucleotides, the CDR3 is TGTGCCAGCAGTGACAGGTGGAGCTCCTACGAGCAGTACTTC.

The chain combines TRBV7-2 with TRBJ2-1, with 9 bases aligning to TRBD2. CDR3 size: 15 residues. V was pared by 5 bases and J by 4 bases, with 6 bases of the junction left unmatched. Germline values: CDR1 SGHTA, CDR2 FQGNSA. The CDR3 nucleotides are TGTGCCAGCAGCATTAGCGGGGGAGTATACAATGAGCAGTTCTTC. Its protein is CASSISGGVYNEQFF.

Only a few counts were recorded for this clone. The chain has TRBV7-1 and TRBJ2-1; 9 positions match TRBD2. TRBV7-1 is assigned to the ORF class and has an uncertain function. Trimming removed 4 bases from V and 6 bases from J; junction bases left unmatched: 10. The CDR3 length is 16 residues. This CDR3 reads CASSLDWGLAFNEQFF. The CDR3 DNA reads as TGTGCCAGCAGCTTGGACTGGGGACTAGCCTTCAATGAGCAGTTCTTC.

The CDR3 region is CASRPREQWNEQFF. The CDR3 DNA reads as TGTGCCAGCAGGCCCCGGGAGCAGTGGAATGAGCAGTTCTTC. The rearrangement joins TRBV21-1 to TRBJ2-1; the table's TRBD2 call for D was not verified on the DNA. TRBV21-1 is noted as a pseudogene. CDR3 length equals 14 residues.

The CDR3 is CASSEQGTNTEAFF. The CDR3 DNA is TGTGCCAGCAGTGAACAGGGAACGAACACTGAAGCTTTCTTT. The rearrangement uses TRBV2 and TRBJ1-1; D possibly corresponds to TRBD1 (5 bases). CDR3 length: 14 residues. Germline assignment: CDR1 SNHLY and CDR2 FYNNEI. V dropped 2 bases and J dropped 1 base, with 8 bases sitting between them.

This chain joins TRBV4-1 and TRBJ2-3; no clear D gene. Germline V gene lookup returns CDR1 MGHRA and CDR2 YSYEKL. Trimming removed 6 bases from V and 5 bases from J, with 15 bases in between. CDR3 size: 14 residues. CDR3 sequence: CASSRPSIGDTQYF. Here the CDR3 DNA reads TGCGCCAGCAGTAGACCGAGCATTGGAGATACGCAGTATTTT.

This chain connects TRBV19 to TRBJ1-6; D call uncertain. The germline V gene encodes CDR1 LNHDA and CDR2 SQIVND (reference sequence). The CDR3 consists of 15 residues. The V end lost 6 bases, the J end lost 6 bases, and 15 bases lay between the germline ends. The chain's CDR3 is CASRIAAESNSPLHF. CDR3 DNA sequence: TGTGCCAGTAGAATCGCCGCGGAAAGTAATTCACCCCTCCACTTT.

This chain links TRBV29-1 with TRBJ1-4; TRBD1 agrees at 11 bases. In germline, CDR1 is SQVTM, CDR2 ANQGSEA. Trimming at V came to 4 bases and at J to 8 bases, leaving 3 bases not matched to a gene. This CDR3 is built from 13 residues. The CDR3: CSVGDRGIEKLFF. The CDR3, as DNA: TGCAGCGTTGGGGACAGGGGGATCGAAAAACTGTTTTTT.

The CDR3 sequence is CASGVAGSYNEQFF. The CDR3 nucleotides are TGTGCCAGTGGGGTTGCGGGCTCCTACAATGAGCAGTTCTTC. The chain carries TRBV7-9 and TRBJ2-1; possible D gene TRBD2, 5 bases. Germline V gene data show CDR1 as SEHNR and CDR2 as FQNEAQ (reference sequence). V lost 9 bases and J 0 bases, leaving 12 bases between the germline ends. CDR3 length: 14 residues.

This chain connects TRBV7-2 to TRBJ2-1; D remains unclear. The CDR3 sequence is 13 residues long. Trimming took off 3 bases at V and 6 bases at J, with 9 bases between the two ends. Germline V gene data show CDR1 as SGHTA and CDR2 as FQGNSA. The CDR3 here is CASSFDVANEQFF. In DNA, the CDR3 is TGTGCCAGCAGCTTCGACGTCGCCAATGAGCAGTTCTTC.

The chain employs TRBV7-9 and TRBJ2-3; D unresolved. V was trimmed by 0 bases and J by 2 bases, leaving 3 bases between them. The CDR3 length is 13 residues. Germline-derived CDR1 and CDR2 are SEHNR and FQNEAQ (reference sequence). The CDR3 nucleotides are TGTGCCAGCAGCTTAGCGGTCACAGATACGCAGTATTTT. Amino acids: CASSLAVTDTQYF. The entire variable domain, with the rest obtained from reference TRBV7-9 and TRBJ2-3, is as follows: DTGVSQNPRHKITKRGQNVTFRCDPISEHNRLYWYRQTLGQGPEFLTYFQNEAQLEKSRLLSDRFSAERPKGSFSTLEIQRTEQGDSAMYLCASSLAVTDTQYFGPGTRLTVL.

The chain uses TRBV2 and TRBJ1-6; possible D gene TRBD1, 5 bases. Germline loops: CDR1 SNHLY, CDR2 FYNNEI. Trimming removed 6 bases at V and 7 bases at J, with 13 bases between. The CDR3 sequence is 14 residues long. This CDR3 reads CASRQVMRNSPLHF. The CDR3 nucleotides read TGTGCCAGCAGACAGGTTATGCGAAATTCACCCCTCCACTTT.

V is TRBV4-3 and J is TRBJ1-1; tentative D call: TRBD1 (5 bases). The V end lost 4 bases, the J end lost 1 base, and 13 bases lay between the germline ends. Per germline, CDR1 LGHNA and CDR2 YSLEER. The CDR3 spans 15 residues. The CDR3 DNA follows: TGCGCCAGCAGCCTAGCTTGGGGCCAGAACACTGAAGCTTTCTTT. Its protein is CASSLAWGQNTEAFF.

The V and J genes are TRBV7-8 and TRBJ1-4; no reliable D call. Looked up from germline, CDR1 is SGHVS and CDR2 is FQNEAQ. The CDR3 covers 14 residues. The V end was cut by 4 bases, the J end by 6 bases, with 12 bases between. The CDR3 nucleotides are TGTGCCAGCAGCTCGAAATCTTACGATGAAAAACTGTTTTTT. Residues: CASSSKSYDEKLFF.